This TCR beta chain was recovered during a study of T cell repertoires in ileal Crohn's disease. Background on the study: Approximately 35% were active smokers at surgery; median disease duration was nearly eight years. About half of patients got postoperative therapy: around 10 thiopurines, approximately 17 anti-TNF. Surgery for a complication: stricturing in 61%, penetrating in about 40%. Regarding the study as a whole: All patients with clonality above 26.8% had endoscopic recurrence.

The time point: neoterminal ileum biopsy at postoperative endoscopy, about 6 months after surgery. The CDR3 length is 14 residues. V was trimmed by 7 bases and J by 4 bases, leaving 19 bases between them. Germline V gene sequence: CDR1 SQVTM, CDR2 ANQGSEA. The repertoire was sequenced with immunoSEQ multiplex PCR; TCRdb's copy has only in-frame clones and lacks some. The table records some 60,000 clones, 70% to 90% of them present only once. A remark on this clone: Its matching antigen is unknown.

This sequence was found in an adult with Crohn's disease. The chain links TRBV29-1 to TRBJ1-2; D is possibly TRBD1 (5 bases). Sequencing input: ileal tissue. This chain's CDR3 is CSASFRQGVYGYTF. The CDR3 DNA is TGCAGCGCCTCCTTCCGGCAGGGTGTCTATGGCTACACCTTC. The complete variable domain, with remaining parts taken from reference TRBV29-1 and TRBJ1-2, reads SAVISQKPSRDICQRGTSLTIQCQVDSQVTMMFWYRQQPGQSLTLIATANQGSEATYESGFVIDKFPISRPNLTFSTLTVSNMSPEDSSIYLCSASFRQGVYGYTFGSGTRLTVV.